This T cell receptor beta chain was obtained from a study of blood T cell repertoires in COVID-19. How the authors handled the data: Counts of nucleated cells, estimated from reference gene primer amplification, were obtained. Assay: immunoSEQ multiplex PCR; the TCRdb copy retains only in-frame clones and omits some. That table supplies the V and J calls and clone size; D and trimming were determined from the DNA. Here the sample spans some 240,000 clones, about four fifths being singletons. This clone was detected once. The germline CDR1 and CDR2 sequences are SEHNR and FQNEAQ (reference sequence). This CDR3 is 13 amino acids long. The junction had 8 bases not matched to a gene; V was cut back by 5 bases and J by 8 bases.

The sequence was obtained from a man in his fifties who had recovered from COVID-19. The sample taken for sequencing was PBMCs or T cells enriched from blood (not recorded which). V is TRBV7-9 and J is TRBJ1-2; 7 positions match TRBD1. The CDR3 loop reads CASSPARGDGYTF. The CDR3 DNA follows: TGTGCCAGCAGCCCGGCCAGGGGGGACGGCTACACCTTC. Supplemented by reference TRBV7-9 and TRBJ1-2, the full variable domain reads DTGVSQNPRHKITKRGQNVTFRCDPISEHNRLYWYRQTLGQGPEFLTYFQNEAQLEKSRLLSDRFSAERPKGSFSTLEIQRTEQGDSAMYLCASSPARGDGYTFGSGTRLTVV.